This entry features one T cell receptor beta chain sequence. No antigen is known for it. Libraries were prepared by immunoSEQ multiplex PCR; TCRdb keeps only in-frame clonotypes and omits some of them. The data hold over 55,000 clones, with roughly 81% observed a single time. The sample comes from a study of a mutant IDH1 vaccine in newly diagnosed glioma. The time point was: week 23, last vaccination. Topical imiquimod accompanied each vaccine dose, which consisted of 300 ug of mutant IDH1 20-mer peptide. This clonotype was sampled from a woman aged 40 to 50 with glioma. Some clones in this sample may be carry-over from other donors' samples. This material consisted of PBMCs, taken from a glioma patient whose treatment included an IDH1 peptide vaccine.

The CDR3 reads CASAWGWGYTF. The CDR3 DNA is TGTGCCTCCGCCTGGGGCTGGGGCTACACCTTC. The V call is TRBV30, the J call TRBJ1-2; D possibly corresponds to TRBD1 (5 bases). Germline V gives CDR1 GTSNPN, CDR2 SVGIG (reference sequence). V lost 7 bases to trimming and J lost 8 bases, with 14 bases between them. CDR3 length equals 11 residues. Looking up the rest from reference TRBV30 and TRBJ1-2 gives the full variable domain: SQTIHQWPATLVQPVGSPLSLECTVEGTSNPNLYWYRQAAGRGLQLLFYSVGIGQISSEVPQNLSASRPQDRQFILSSKKLLLSDSGFYLCASAWGWGYTFGSGTRLTVV.